This TCR beta chain was observed in a study of cytotoxic CD8 clonotypes in ibrutinib-treated CLL. The study, taken as a whole, reports: The study found baseline clonality above age-matched healthy donors, tracking circulating CD8+ T-cell counts. Private clonotypes, not public ones, expanded at ibrutinib response.

V was pared by 8 bases and J by 5 bases, with 12 bases between. The CDR3 is 12 residues long. The V gene's germline CDR1 is MNHEY and CDR2 SVGAGI. This clone occurred once. Its target is unknown. Assay used: immunoSEQ multiplex PCR; TCRdb lists only in-frame clones, some missing. The top ten clones hold around 5.9% of a sample with around 200,000 clones, roughly 77% of them seen once. The starting material was PBMCs, obtained after 12 months of ibrutinib treatment. This TCR was sampled from a human donor with chronic lymphocytic leukemia. V gene TRBV6-5 combines with J gene TRBJ1-2, with D perhaps TRBD1 (5 bases). This chain's CDR3 is CASSPDSYGYTF. For the CDR3, the DNA is TGTGCCAGCTCCCCTGACAGTTATGGCTACACCTTC.